Each of the 26 T cell receptor beta chains below was sequenced from the same sample in a study of pediatric ulcerative colitis (dated by TCRdb to the late 2010s). The library was obtained by the immunoSEQ multiplex PCR assay. In its TCRdb copy, this immuneACCESS table keeps in-frame sequences only and misses some clones. Where compared with another copy, unresolved V genes explain less than half of these, and the others have no known cause. For this sample the table gives 55,000 to 65,000 clones, of which 77% were detected only once. The ten largest clones add up to roughly 5.5% of the sample. Specimen: blood. The receptors come from a boy aged 5-17 years with moderate ulcerative colitis.

The chain has TRBV9 and TRBJ1-1; a possible D gene is TRBD1 (6 bases). The CDR3 contains 15 residues. V lost 3 bases to trimming and J lost 3 bases, with 15 bases between them. The germline V gene encodes CDR1 SGDLS and CDR2 YYNGEE. The CDR3 nucleotides read TGTGCCAGCAGCGCGAGGGACACGGCTTACACTGAAGCTTTCTTT. It codes for CASSARDTAYTEAFF.

This clone has a handful of counts. The chain uses TRBV5-4 and TRBJ2-3; D possibly uses TRBD1 or TRBD2 (6 bases each). Germline CDR1 is SGHNT and CDR2 is YYREEE (reference sequence). Trimming took off 4 bases at V and 1 base at J, with 10 bases between the two ends. CDR3 size: 14 residues. DNA for the CDR3: TGTGCCAGCAGCGATGGGGGGCGCACAGATACGCAGTATTTT. Amino acids: CASSDGGRTDTQYF.

J is TRBJ2-3 and V is TRBV18; TRBD1 matches at 11 bases. There are 18 residues in the CDR3. The germline V gene encodes CDR1 KGHSH and CDR2 LQKENI. Losses at the gene ends were 2 bases for V and 3 bases for J; bases not matched to a gene: 10. CDR3 in DNA: TGTGCCAGCTCACCAAAAACGGACAGGGGGCTTGGGACAGATACGCAGTATTTT. Translation gives CASSPKTDRGLGTDTQYF.

This clone was counted only a few times. J is TRBJ1-6 and V is TRBV19, with D perhaps matching TRBD1 (5 bases). Trimming took 5 bases from V and 9 from J, leaving 20 bases between them. Germline V gene data show CDR1 as LNHDA and CDR2 as SQIVND (reference sequence). The length of the CDR3 is 16 residues. The CDR3 reads CASSRYEGQGGSPLHF. In DNA form, the CDR3 reads TGTGCCAGTAGTCGTTACGAGGGGCAGGGAGGTTCACCCCTCCACTTT.

The rearrangement uses TRBV27 and TRBJ2-6, with D hard to call. The CDR3 length is 15 residues. Looked up from germline, CDR1 is MNHEY and CDR2 is SMNVEV (reference sequence). V lost 3 bases to trimming and J lost 1 base, with 7 bases between them. The CDR3 protein is CASSFWGSGANVLTF. CDR3 coding DNA: TGTGCCAGCAGTTTCTGGGGTTCTGGGGCCAACGTCCTGACTTTC. The full variable domain, in which reference TRBV27 and TRBJ2-6 provide the parts outside the CDR3, is EAQVTQNPRYLITVTGKKLTVTCSQNMNHEYMSWYRQDPGLGLRQIYYSMNVEVTDKGDVPEGYKVSRKEKRNFPLILESPSPNQTSLYFCASSFWGSGANVLTFGAGSRLTVL.

V and J are TRBV9 and TRBJ1-3, with D uncertain. V was clipped by 4 bases and J by 0 bases, with 5 bases between them. The germline V gene has CDR1 SGDLS and CDR2 YYNGEE. CDR3 length equals 13 residues. CDR3 nucleotides: TGTGCCAGCAGCCCCCACTCTGGAAACACCATATATTTT. Translating gives CASSPHSGNTIYF.

The chain couples TRBV19 to TRBJ1-6; no reliable D call. The length of the CDR3 is 13 residues. Germline-derived CDR1 and CDR2 are LNHDA and SQIVND (reference sequence). V lost 1 base and J lost 10, with 8 bases in between. The CDR3 is CASSIVSESPLHF. The CDR3 DNA is TGTGCCAGTAGTATAGTATCCGAATCACCCCTCCACTTT.

This chain joins TRBV4-3 and TRBJ2-3, with 9 bases fitting TRBD2. The junction had 5 bases not matched to a gene; V was cut back by 4 bases and J by 3 bases. From germline, CDR1 is LGHNA and CDR2 YSLEER. This CDR3 contains 15 residues. DNA for the CDR3: TGCGCCAGCAGCCCCATAGCGGGAGTAACAGATACGCAGTATTTT. Translated: CASSPIAGVTDTQYF.

The chain couples TRBV6-5 to TRBJ1-2; D gene ambiguous. The CDR3 consists of 13 residues. Germline loops: CDR1 MNHEY, CDR2 SVGAGI. With 0 bases removed from V and 3 bases from J, the gap between germline ends came to 5 bases. CDR3 bases: TGTGCCAGCAGTTACTCGGGTGACTATGGCTACACCTTC. It specifies CASSYSGDYGYTF.

J is TRBJ1-4 and V is TRBV2; 7 positions agree with TRBD1. The CDR3 has 17 amino acids. V shed 2 bases, J shed 6 bases, and the junction held 12 bases outside the gene matches. CDR1 and CDR2 (germline): SNHLY, FYNNEI. CDR3 in amino acids: CASSEQARTGGDEKLFF. As DNA, the CDR3 is TGTGCCAGCAGTGAACAAGCGCGGACAGGAGGAGATGAAAAACTGTTTTTT.

The chain has TRBV5-4 and TRBJ2-7; 7 bases align to TRBD1. The germline V gene has CDR1 SGHNT and CDR2 YYREEE (reference sequence). The junction had 6 bases not matched to a gene; V was cut back by 2 bases and J by 4 bases. The CDR3 extends over 14 amino acids. CDR3 coding DNA: TGTGCCAGCAGCTTAGAGACAGGGCCTTACGAGCAGTACTTC. Translated, it gives CASSLETGPYEQYF.

The chain carries TRBV5-8 and TRBJ1-1; D not certain. In germline, CDR1 is SGHTS, CDR2 YDEGEE. V was pared by 4 bases and J by 2 bases, with 3 bases between. The CDR3 is made up of 11 amino acids. CDR3 sequence (DNA): TGTGCCAGCAGCCGTAACACTGAAGCTTTCTTT. Protein product: CASSRNTEAFF.

For the CDR3, the DNA is TGTGCCAGTAGTGCGGACAGTCTCACAGATACGCAGTATTTT. Translating it yields CASSADSLTDTQYF. The chain has TRBV19 and TRBJ2-3, with TRBD1 as a possible D gene (6 bases). The V end was cut by 5 bases, the J end by 2 bases, with 11 bases between. CDR1 and CDR2 from the germline V gene are LNHDA and SQIVND (reference sequence). This CDR3 spans 14 amino acids.

The chain links TRBV5-4 to TRBJ2-5, with 9 bases matching TRBD2. The ends lost 5 bases at V and 5 bases at J; junction bases unmatched: 7. The CDR3 loop spans 14 amino acids. Germline V CDR1 and CDR2: SGHNT, YYREEE (reference sequence). In nucleotides, the CDR3 is TGTGCCAGCAGGGCGGGAGGGCCGGGGGAGACCCAGTACTTC. Translation: CASRAGGPGETQYF.

This sequence joins TRBV9 and TRBJ1-6, with D perhaps matching TRBD1 (5 bases). The CDR3 sequence is 15 residues long. Germline V CDR1 and CDR2: SGDLS, YYNGEE. V lost 3 bases and J 6 bases, leaving 13 bases between the germline ends. The CDR3 DNA reads TGTGCCAGCAGCGCTTCTAAACAGGCTAATTCACCCCTCCACTTT. This gives the protein CASSASKQANSPLHF. Full variable domain (outside the CDR3, taken from reference TRBV9 and TRBJ1-6): DSGVTQTPKHLITATGQRVTLRCSPRSGDLSVYWYQQSLDQGLQFLIQYYNGEERAKGNILERFSAQQFPDLHSELNLSSLELGDSALYFCASSASKQANSPLHFGNGTRLTVT.

The V gene is TRBV5-4, the J gene TRBJ2-3; D may be TRBD2 (7 bases). The CDR3 sequence is 17 residues long. V lost 4 bases, J lost 3 bases, and 21 bases lay in between. Germline CDR1 is SGHNT and CDR2 is YYREEE (reference sequence). The CDR3 DNA sequence: TGTGCCAGCAGCGTTGGGGGCGCGGCGGGGGATACAGATACGCAGTATTTT. Encoded protein: CASSVGGAAGDTDTQYF. Based on the CDR3 plus reference TRBV5-4 and TRBJ2-3, the full variable domain is ETGVTQSPTHLIKTRGQQVTLRCSSQSGHNTVSWYQQALGQGPQFIFQYYREEENGRGNFPPRFSGLQFPNYSSELNVNALELDDSALYLCASSVGGAAGDTDTQYFGPGTRLTVL.

The chain couples TRBV5-1 to TRBJ2-7; D is uncertain. Trimming took off 0 bases at V and 1 base at J, with 17 bases between the two ends. The CDR3 extends over 17 amino acids. Per the germline V gene, CDR1 is SGHRS and CDR2 is YFSETQ. This CDR3 reads CASSLDFYTVRSYEQYF. CDR3 DNA sequence: TGCGCCAGCAGCTTGGATTTTTACACGGTTCGATCCTACGAGCAGTACTTC.

This chain connects TRBV7-9 to TRBJ2-7, with 8 bases aligning to TRBD1. V lost 4 bases and J lost 2; bases outside the gene matches: 7. This CDR3 is built from 15 residues. Per the germline V gene, CDR1 is SEHNR and CDR2 is FQNEAQ (reference sequence). The CDR3 loop is CASSSRTGTPYEQYF. CDR3 bases: TGTGCCAGCAGCTCTCGGACAGGGACCCCCTACGAGCAGTACTTC.

This clone was found a few times. The CDR3 coding sequence is TGTGCCTGGGAATTGGGGGAAAAACTGTTTTTT. As protein: CAWELGEKLFF. The chain couples TRBV30 to TRBJ1-4; D call uncertain. Germline V gene sequence: CDR1 GTSNPN, CDR2 SVGIG (reference sequence). CDR3 length equals 11 residues. V shed 5 bases and J shed 8 bases, with 9 bases lying between them. The full variable domain, with the rest looked up from reference TRBV30 and TRBJ1-4, is SQTIHQWPATLVQPVGSPLSLECTVEGTSNPNLYWYRQAAGRGLQLLFYSVGIGQISSEVPQNLSASRPQDRQFILSSKKLLLSDSGFYLCAWELGEKLFFGSGTQLSVL.

The V and J genes are TRBV18 and TRBJ1-2, with TRBD1 matching 7 bases. The germline V gene has CDR1 KGHSH and CDR2 LQKENI. V dropped 3 bases and J dropped 8; count of bases not matched to a gene: 6. The CDR3 runs 13 residues. The CDR3 DNA follows: TGTGCCAGCTCACCGAAACAGGGGAAAGGCTACACCTTC. Protein: CASSPKQGKGYTF.

The chain has TRBV15 and TRBJ2-7, with 9 bases identical to TRBD1. The ends lost 4 bases at V and 2 bases at J; junction bases unmatched: 6. Germline V lookup: CDR1 LNHNV, CDR2 YYDKDF (reference sequence). This CDR3 has 15 amino acids. The CDR3 loop reads CATSISGTGPYEQYF. The CDR3 DNA follows: TGTGCCACCAGCATATCCGGGACAGGGCCCTACGAGCAGTACTTC.

The DNA of the CDR3 is TGTGCCAGTAGTATAGCAACAGGAAACACCGGGGAGCTGTTTTTT. Translation gives CASSIATGNTGELFF. This rearrangement joins TRBV19 to TRBJ2-2; D may be TRBD1 (5 bases). Deletions cut 1 base from V and 2 bases from J, with 8 bases between. Germline CDR1 LNHDA, CDR2 SQIVND (reference sequence). The CDR3 is 15 residues long.

This clone has a handful of counts. V gene TRBV19 combines with J gene TRBJ2-7; 8 bases match TRBD1. Germline V gene lookup returns CDR1 LNHDA and CDR2 SQIVND (reference sequence). CDR3 length equals 14 residues. The junction had 7 bases not matched to a gene; V was cut back by 6 bases and J by 3 bases. CDR3 bases: TGTGCCAGTAGAGACAGGGGCGGGTTCTACGAGCAGTACTTC. As protein: CASRDRGGFYEQYF.

The sample holds one count of this clone. The rearrangement uses TRBV5-1 and TRBJ2-1, with D hard to call. Trimming removed 0 bases at V and 2 bases at J, with 9 bases between. CDR1 is SGHRS, CDR2 YFSETQ, per germline. This CDR3 is 15 amino acids long. The CDR3 DNA reads as TGCGCCAGCAGCTTGGACGGGTATACCTACAATGAGCAGTTCTTC. It yields the protein CASSLDGYTYNEQFF.

Only one count was recorded for this clone. The V call is TRBV27, the J call TRBJ1-2, with no clear D. V lost 6 bases and J lost 0, with 11 bases in between. The CDR3 extends over 14 amino acids. Per the germline V gene, CDR1 is MNHEY and CDR2 is SMNVEV (reference sequence). Here the CDR3 reads CASRGLRSNYGYTF. In DNA form, the CDR3 reads TGTGCCAGCAGGGGTTTACGATCTAACTATGGCTACACCTTC.

The chain has TRBV6-5 and TRBJ2-5; 10 bases are shared with TRBD2. Germline V gene data show CDR1 as MNHEY and CDR2 as SVGAGI. This CDR3 is 15 amino acids long. Trimming cost V 6 bases and J 11 bases; bases outside gene matches: 15. In nucleotides, the CDR3 is TGTGCCAGCAGCCGAAGCGGGAGGGCCAGTCGTGAGCAGTACTTC. This translates into CASSRSGRASREQYF.